The subject of this entry is one T cell receptor (beta chain). Its cognate antigen is unknown. The CDR3 totals 15 residues. The V segment lost 5 bases and the J segment 4 bases; nucleotides outside the gene matches: 6. One entry per CDR3 protein, called by TCRdb with MiXCR from the 5' RACE reads. The sample consists of more than 6,500 distinct CDR3 sequences, 40% to 60% of them appearing once. Naive CD4+ cells had CD25+ Tregs removed. Findings and limits, study-wide: Greatest tumor Treg TCR overlap was with tumor naive CD4+ cells.

The genes are TRBV12-3 or TRBV12-4 and TRBJ2-5; TRBD2 aligns across 11 bases. This clonotype originated in a female donor with breast cancer. Sequences were obtained from naive CD4+ T cells sorted from a lymph node. Subset described: naive CD4+ T cells, CD4+CD45RA+CD25-. The chain's CDR3 is CASSPLLAGGETQYF. The CDR3, as DNA: TGTGCCAGCAGTCCGCTCCTAGCGGGGGGAGAGACCCAGTACTTC.